A selection of T cell receptor beta chains follows, all from one sample in a study of control samples from healthy donors and cancer patients. Libraries were prepared by immunoSEQ multiplex PCR; TCRdb keeps only in-frame clonotypes and omits some of them. This table holds 95,000 to 150,000 clones, 80% to 90% found once. The specimen was blood. These receptors all stem from a man between 40 and 49 years old in good health. The CDR3 runs from the conserved cysteine through the conserved F or W. D genes are given only for firm matches. Size is stated for part of the rows, as once, few or many counts, or as a class when the clone is expanded.

.,TRBJ1-5,TRBV5-1,.,CASSLAPRDTNSNQPQHF,TGCGCCAGCAGCTTGGCTCCCAGGGATACAAATAGCAATCAGCCCCAGCATTTT
TRBD1,TRBJ1-5,TRBV16,.,CASSPLGQGLNSNQPQHF,TGTGCCAGCAGCCCCTTGGGACAGGGACTTAATAGCAATCAGCCCCAGCATTTT
.,TRBJ1-3,TRBV6-5,few,CASSYGQGRNTIYF,TGTGCCAGCAGTTACGGGCAGGGAAGAAACACCATATATTTT
.,TRBJ1-5,TRBV12-3/TRBV12-4,.,CASTGGRQPQHF,TGTGCCAGCACCGGGGGACGTCAGCCCCAGCATTTT
TRBD2,TRBJ2-3,TRBV7-2,.,CASSLTSVSGGRTDTQYF,TGTGCCAGCAGCTTAACGTCCGTGAGCGGGGGCCGCACAGATACGCAGTATTTT
.,TRBJ1-5,TRBV7-2,once,CASSLSPPNQPQHF,TGTGCCAGCAGCTTATCGCCACCAAATCAGCCCCAGCATTTT
.,TRBJ1-5,TRBV19,.,CASSKGSVGNQPQHF,TGTGCCAGTAGTAAGGGGAGTGTTGGGAATCAGCCCCAGCATTTT
.,TRBJ2-3,TRBV10-1,few,CASRGRGTDTQYF,TGCGCCAGCAGAGGGCGGGGCACAGATACGCAGTATTTT
TRBD2,TRBJ2-5,TRBV15,.,CATSRDRGGQETQYF,TGTGCCACCAGCAGAGATCGGGGGGGCCAAGAGACCCAGTACTTC
TRBD2,TRBJ2-1,TRBV6-1,.,CASSERGGLGEQFF,TGTGCCAGCAGTGAGCGGGGGGGCCTCGGTGAGCAGTTCTTC
TRBD2,TRBJ2-3,TRBV3-1/TRBV3-2,.,CASSQGSAGSTDTQYF,TGTGCCAGCAGCCAAGGGTCAGCGGGGAGCACAGATACGCAGTATTTT
TRBD1,TRBJ1-1,TRBV19,.,CASSKGQGKMNGMNTEAFF,TGTGCCAGTAGTAAAGGACAGGGAAAGATGAATGGGATGAACACTGAAGCTTTCTTT
.,TRBJ1-2,TRBV20-1,once,CSVGTAAGYTF,TGCAGTGTCGGGACCGCGGCGGGCTACACCTTC
TRBD1,TRBJ2-7,TRBV10-3,.,CAISELGFGTGGAYEQYF,TGTGCCATCAGTGAGTTAGGCTTTGGGACAGGGGGTGCCTACGAGCAGTACTTC
.,TRBJ2-5,TRBV6-1,.,CASSEGIPPLETQYF,TGTGCCAGCAGTGAGGGGATTCCCCCGCTAGAGACCCAGTACTTC
.,TRBJ2-7,TRBV3-1/TRBV3-2,.,CASSHNWYEQYF,TGTGCCAGCAGCCATAACTGGTACGAGCAGTACTTC
.,TRBJ1-5,TRBV5-6,.,CASRGRQPQHF,TGTGCCAGCAGGGGACGTCAGCCCCAGCATTTT
.,TRBJ2-3,TRBV9,.,CASSVNPGASDTQYF,TGTGCCAGCAGCGTCAACCCGGGGGCCTCAGATACGCAGTATTTT
.,TRBJ2-5,TRBV6-2/TRBV6-3,.,CASSYTRGLIKETQYF,TGTGCCAGCAGTTACACAAGAGGACTGATAAAAGAGACCCAGTACTTC
.,TRBJ2-7,TRBV5-1,.,CASSAQPSSYEQYF,TGCGCCAGCAGCGCCCAGCCAAGCTCCTACGAGCAGTACTTC
.,TRBJ1-5,TRBV7-8,.,CASSLVLAESQPQHF,TGTGCCAGCAGCTTAGTTTTGGCAGAATCGCAGCCCCAGCATTTT
.,TRBJ2-6,TRBV19,few,CASRGRSSGANVLTF,TGTGCCAGTCGCGGACGCTCCTCTGGGGCCAACGTCCTGACTTTC
TRBD1,TRBJ1-5,TRBV19,.,CASSGTVHNQPQHF,TGTGCCAGTAGTGGGACAGTTCACAATCAGCCCCAGCATTTT
TRBD2,TRBJ2-1,TRBV24-1,.,CATSAVAGGRDNEQFF,TGTGCCACCAGTGCGGTAGCGGGGGGGCGCGACAATGAGCAGTTCTTC
.,TRBJ2-3,TRBV24-1,.,CATSEPRNPGADTQYF,TGTGCCACCAGTGAACCGAGGAATCCCGGCGCAGATACGCAGTATTTT
.,TRBJ2-1,TRBV10-1,.,CASSLDYNEQFF,TGCGCCAGCAGTTTGGACTACAATGAGCAGTTCTTC
.,TRBJ1-1,TRBV7-7,once,CASSQGTSTEAFF,TGTGCCAGCAGCCAAGGGACATCCACTGAAGCTTTCTTT
TRBD1,TRBJ1-1,TRBV24-1,once,CATSEAGGRNTEAFF,TGTGCCACCAGTGAAGCAGGGGGAAGGAACACTGAAGCTTTCTTT
.,TRBJ1-5,TRBV30,.,CAWSEAGENQPQHF,TGTGCCTGGAGTGAGGCAGGGGAAAACCAGCCCCAGCATTTT
.,TRBJ1-6,TRBV7-2,once,CASSLVGAAYNSPLHF,TGTGCCAGCAGCTTAGTGGGAGCTGCCTATAATTCACCCCTCCACTTT
.,TRBJ2-7,TRBV12-3/TRBV12-4,.,CASSPGHHYEQYF,TGTGCCAGCAGTCCAGGCCACCACTACGAGCAGTACTTC
TRBD2,TRBJ2-2,TRBV11-3,.,CASSLNVLAGPPGELFF,TGTGCCAGCAGCTTAAACGTACTAGCGGGGCCCCCCGGGGAGCTGTTTTTT
TRBD1,TRBJ2-2,TRBV7-9,.,CASSLVATGINTGELFF,TGTGCCAGCAGCTTAGTAGCGACAGGGATCAACACCGGGGAGCTGTTTTTT
.,TRBJ1-5,TRBV6-6,.,CASGLQGTASNQPQHF,TGTGCCAGCGGACTACAGGGAACGGCTAGCAATCAGCCCCAGCATTTT
TRBD1,TRBJ2-4,TRBV18,.,CASSLLGQGAKNIQYF,TGTGCCAGCTCACTTCTGGGACAGGGGGCCAAAAACATTCAGTACTTC
TRBD1,TRBJ1-2,TRBV24-1,.,CATSDSSGTGGWYGYTF,TGTGCCACCAGTGACAGTTCCGGGACAGGGGGCTGGTATGGCTACACCTTC
.,TRBJ1-2,TRBV4-3,.,CASSQATGGYGYTF,TGCGCCAGCAGCCAAGCGACAGGCGGCTATGGCTACACCTTC
TRBD2,TRBJ2-5,TRBV3-1/TRBV3-2,.,CASSQGTSGETQYF,TGTGCCAGCAGCCAAGGGACTAGCGGGGAGACCCAGTACTTC
TRBD2,TRBJ2-1,TRBV24-1,.,CATKAGGQVNEQFF,TGTGCCACCAAAGCGGGGGGGCAGGTAAATGAGCAGTTCTTC
TRBD1,TRBJ2-3,TRBV19,.,CASGRDRGLDTQYF,TGTGCCAGTGGAAGGGACAGGGGGCTAGATACGCAGTATTTT
.,TRBJ1-1,TRBV14,.,CASSQAGNTEAFF,TGTGCCAGCAGCCAAGCTGGGAACACTGAAGCTTTCTTT
.,TRBJ2-7,TRBV7-9,few,CASSGGWLEQYF,TGTGCCAGCAGCGGGGGCTGGCTCGAGCAGTACTTC
.,TRBJ2-7,TRBV27,once,CASSSFGTGIREQYF,TGTGCCAGCAGTTCCTTCGGGACCGGGATTAGGGAGCAGTACTTC
TRBD2,TRBJ2-5,TRBV4-2,.,CASSRTSGDLQETQYF,TGTGCCAGCAGCCGGACTAGCGGGGACCTCCAAGAGACCCAGTACTTC
.,TRBJ2-7,TRBV6-6,.,CASSTGESGEQYF,TGTGCCAGCAGTACCGGGGAGTCGGGCGAGCAGTACTTC
TRBD1,TRBJ1-2,TRBV7-2,.,CASSSGQVYGYTF,TGTGCCAGCAGCTCGGGACAGGTCTATGGCTACACCTTC
.,TRBJ2-3,TRBV6-5,.,CASSPRRARDTQYF,TGTGCCAGCAGTCCCCGACGGGCGAGAGATACGCAGTATTTT
.,TRBJ1-1,TRBV2,.,CAGGRVGEAFF,TGTGCAGGGGGGCGGGTAGGTGAAGCTTTCTTT
.,TRBJ2-3,TRBV2,.,CASNDGIVTDTQYF,TGTGCCAGCAATGACGGCATAGTGACAGATACGCAGTATTTT
TRBD1,TRBJ2-7,TRBV7-2,.,CASSLITAGGAYEQYF,TGTGCCAGCAGCTTAATCACGGCAGGGGGCGCCTACGAGCAGTACTTC
.,TRBJ2-1,TRBV15,.,CATSRDPRDEQFF,TGTGCCACCAGCAGAGACCCTAGGGATGAGCAGTTCTTC
TRBD1,TRBJ1-3,TRBV24-1,.,CATSEQTGAYGNTIYF,TGTGCCACCAGTGAACAAACAGGGGCGTACGGAAACACCATATATTTT
.,TRBJ1-5,TRBV7-2,.,CASSLYGADSNQPQHF,TGTGCCAGCAGCTTATACGGGGCCGACAGCAATCAGCCCCAGCATTTT
.,TRBJ2-5,TRBV7-9,.,CASSLGQETQYF,TGTGCCAGCAGCTTAGGCCAAGAGACCCAGTACTTC
.,TRBJ1-2,TRBV30,.,CAWSVHRVGRYGYTF,TGTGCCTGGAGTGTACACAGGGTAGGGAGGTATGGCTACACCTTC
.,TRBJ2-3,TRBV19,.,CASRPGPSTDTQYF,TGTGCCAGTAGGCCAGGGCCGAGCACAGATACGCAGTATTTT